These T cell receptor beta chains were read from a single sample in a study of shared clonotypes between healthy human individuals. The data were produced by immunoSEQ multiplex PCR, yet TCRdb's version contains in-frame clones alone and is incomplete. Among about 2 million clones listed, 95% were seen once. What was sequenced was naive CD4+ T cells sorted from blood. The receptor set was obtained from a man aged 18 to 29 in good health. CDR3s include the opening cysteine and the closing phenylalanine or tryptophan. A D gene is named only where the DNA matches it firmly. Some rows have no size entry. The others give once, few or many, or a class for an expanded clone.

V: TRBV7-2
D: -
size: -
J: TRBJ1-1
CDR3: CASSPPGGTEAFF
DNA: TGTGCCAGCAGCCCCCCGGGGGGCACTGAAGCTTTCTTT

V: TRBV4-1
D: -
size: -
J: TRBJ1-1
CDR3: CASSQEPTGRRAFF
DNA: TGCGCCAGCAGCCAAGAGCCCACCGGAAGGAGGGCTTTCTTT

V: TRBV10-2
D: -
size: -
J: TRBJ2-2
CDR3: CASSGPPGKTGELFF
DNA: TGCGCCAGCAGTGGCCCCCCCGGTAAAACCGGGGAGCTGTTTTTT

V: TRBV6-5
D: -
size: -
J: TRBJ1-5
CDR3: CASSEPNQPQHF
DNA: TGTGCCAGCAGTGAACCAAATCAGCCCCAGCATTTT

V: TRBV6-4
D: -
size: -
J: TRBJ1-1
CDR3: CASSEARDTEAFF
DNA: TGTGCCAGCAGTGAAGCAAGGGACACTGAAGCTTTCTTT

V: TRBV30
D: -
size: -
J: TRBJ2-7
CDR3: CAWSSQGGSYEQYF
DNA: TGTGCCTGGAGTTCTCAGGGTGGCTCCTACGAGCAGTACTTC

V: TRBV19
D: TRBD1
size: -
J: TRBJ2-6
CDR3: CASKPGQVLSSGANVLTF
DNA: TGTGCCAGTAAACCGGGACAGGTACTGTCCTCTGGGGCCAACGTCCTGACTTTC

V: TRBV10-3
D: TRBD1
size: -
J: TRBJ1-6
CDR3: CAISSGQDNSPLHF
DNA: TGTGCCATCAGCTCGGGACAGGACAATTCACCCCTCCACTTT

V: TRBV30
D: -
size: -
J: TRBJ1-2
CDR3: CAWSTGPGKYF
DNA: TGTGCCTGGAGTACTGGACCGGGAAAATATTTC

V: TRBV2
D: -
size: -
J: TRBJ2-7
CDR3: CASSELGSTIRQYF
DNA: TGTGCCAGCAGTGAACTGGGATCCACTATCAGGCAGTACTTC

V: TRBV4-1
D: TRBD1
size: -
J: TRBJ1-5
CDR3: CASSWTGGDQPQHF
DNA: TGCGCCAGCAGTTGGACAGGGGGCGATCAGCCCCAGCATTTT

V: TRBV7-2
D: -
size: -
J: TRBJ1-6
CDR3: CASSTWAHRSSYNSPLHF
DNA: TGTGCCAGCAGCACGTGGGCGCACAGGAGCTCCTATAATTCACCCCTCCACTTT

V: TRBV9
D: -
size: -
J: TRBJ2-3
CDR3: CASSGLRQTDTQYF
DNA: TGTGCCAGCAGCGGATTACGACAGACAGATACGCAGTATTTT

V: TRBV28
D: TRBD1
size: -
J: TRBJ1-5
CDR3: CASSLTGWTGINQPQHF
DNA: TGTGCCAGCAGTCTGACGGGATGGACAGGGATTAATCAGCCCCAGCATTTT

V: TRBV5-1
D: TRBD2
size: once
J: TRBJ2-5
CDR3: CASSLAGLAGETQYF
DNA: TGCGCCAGCAGCTTGGCAGGACTAGCGGGAGAGACCCAGTACTTC

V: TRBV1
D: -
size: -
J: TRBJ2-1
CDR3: CTSSQEDPGLPYNEQFF
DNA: TGCACCAGCAGCCAAGAAGATCCGGGACTACCTTACAATGAGCAGTTCTTC

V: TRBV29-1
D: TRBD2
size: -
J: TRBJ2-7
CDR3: CSVDVGGSYEQYF
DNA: TGCAGCGTTGACGTCGGGGGGAGCTACGAGCAGTACTTC

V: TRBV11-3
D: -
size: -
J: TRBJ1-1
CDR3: CASSLGSGGDTEAFF
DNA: TGTGCCAGCAGCCTTGGATCGGGGGGTGACACTGAAGCTTTCTTT

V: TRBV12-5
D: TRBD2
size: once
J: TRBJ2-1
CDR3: CASGPPGGRGYNEQFF
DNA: TGTGCTAGTGGCCCCCCGGGCGGGAGGGGGTACAATGAGCAGTTCTTC

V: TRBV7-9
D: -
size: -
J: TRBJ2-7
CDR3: CASSLVGRTYEQYF
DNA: TGTGCCAGCAGCTTAGTGGGGAGGACGTACGAGCAGTACTTC

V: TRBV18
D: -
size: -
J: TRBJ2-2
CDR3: CASSPPKNANTGELFF
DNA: TGTGCCAGCTCACCACCGAAGAACGCGAACACCGGGGAGCTGTTTTTT

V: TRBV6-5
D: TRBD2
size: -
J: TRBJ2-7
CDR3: CASSRLAGAYEQYF
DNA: TGTGCCAGCAGCCGACTAGCGGGGGCCTACGAGCAGTACTTC

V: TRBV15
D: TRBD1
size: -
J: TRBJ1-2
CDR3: CATGRDRTDYGYTF
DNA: TGTGCCACCGGGCGGGACAGAACAGACTATGGCTACACCTTC

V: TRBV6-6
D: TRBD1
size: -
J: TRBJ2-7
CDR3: CASSYSLGQAEYEQYF
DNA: TGTGCCAGCAGTTACTCATTGGGACAGGCGGAATACGAGCAGTACTTC

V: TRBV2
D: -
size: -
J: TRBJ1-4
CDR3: CASTPERGRLFF
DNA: TGTGCCAGCACCCCCGAAAGGGGCCGCCTGTTTTTT

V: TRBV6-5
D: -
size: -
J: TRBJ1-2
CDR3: CASSGWGWSNYGYTF
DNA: TGTGCCAGCAGTGGTTGGGGCTGGTCTAACTATGGCTACACCTTC

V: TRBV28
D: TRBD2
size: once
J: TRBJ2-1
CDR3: CASISPRGTSGGEYNEQFF
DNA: TGTGCCAGCATCTCCCCTCGCGGAACTAGCGGGGGGGAATACAATGAGCAGTTCTTC

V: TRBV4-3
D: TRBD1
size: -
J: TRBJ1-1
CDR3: CASSLLDRGTEAFF
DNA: TGCGCCAGCAGCCTTTTGGACAGGGGGACTGAAGCTTTCTTT

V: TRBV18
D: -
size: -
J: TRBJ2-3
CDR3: CASSPPGSSGAQYF
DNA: TGTGCCAGCTCACCCCCGGGCTCTTCTGGGGCGCAGTATTTT

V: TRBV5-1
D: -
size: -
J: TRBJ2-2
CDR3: CASSFTQGRTNTGELFF
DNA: TGCGCCAGCAGCTTTACGCAGGGGCGCACGAACACCGGGGAGCTGTTTTTT

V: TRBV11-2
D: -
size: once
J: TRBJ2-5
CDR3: CASSLGAEKETQYF
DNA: TGTGCCAGCAGCTTAGGGGCAGAGAAAGAGACCCAGTACTTC

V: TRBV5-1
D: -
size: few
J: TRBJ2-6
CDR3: CASSPGLTSSGANVLTF
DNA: TGCGCCAGCAGCCCGGGATTAACGAGCTCTGGGGCCAACGTCCTGACTTTC

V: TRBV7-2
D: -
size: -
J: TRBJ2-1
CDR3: CASSHGGSSYNEQFF
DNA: TGCGCCAGCAGCCATGGAGGGAGCTCCTACAATGAGCAGTTCTTC

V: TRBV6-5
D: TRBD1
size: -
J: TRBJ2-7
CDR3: CASRQPGGYEQYF
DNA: TGTGCCAGCAGACAACCAGGGGGCTACGAGCAGTACTTC

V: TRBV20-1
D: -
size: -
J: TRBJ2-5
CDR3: CSVALETQYF
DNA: TGCAGTGTCGCACTAGAGACCCAGTACTTC

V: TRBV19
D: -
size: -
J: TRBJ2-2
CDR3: CASSILGYTGELFF
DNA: TGTGCCAGTAGTATCCTGGGCTACACCGGGGAGCTGTTTTTT

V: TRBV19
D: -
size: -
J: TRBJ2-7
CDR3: CASSATGSSSGEQYF
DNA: TGTGCCAGTAGTGCAACTGGATCCTCCTCGGGGGAGCAGTACTTC

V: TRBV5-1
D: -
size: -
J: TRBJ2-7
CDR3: CASSLNVGTYEQYF
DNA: TGCGCCAGCAGCTTAAATGTGGGCACCTACGAGCAGTACTTC

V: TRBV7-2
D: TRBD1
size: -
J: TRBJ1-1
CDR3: CASSLTDRAATEAFF
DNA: TGTGCCAGCAGCTTAACGGACAGGGCGGCCACTGAAGCTTTCTTT

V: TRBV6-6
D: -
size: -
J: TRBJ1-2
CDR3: CASSYIRGDYGYTF
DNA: TGTGCCAGCAGTTACATCAGGGGCGACTATGGCTACACCTTC

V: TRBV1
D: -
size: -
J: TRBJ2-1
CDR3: CTSSQVPCSGRAEGEQFF
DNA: TGCACCAGCAGCCAAGTTCCCTGTAGCGGGAGGGCCGAGGGTGAGCAGTTCTTC

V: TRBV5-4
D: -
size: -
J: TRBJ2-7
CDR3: CASSPPGHLSSYEQYF
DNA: TGTGCCAGCAGCCCGCCGGGACACTTAAGCTCCTACGAGCAGTACTTC

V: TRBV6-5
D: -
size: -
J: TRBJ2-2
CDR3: CASSYHRSGELFF
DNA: TGTGCCAGCAGTTACCACCGGTCCGGGGAGCTGTTTTTT

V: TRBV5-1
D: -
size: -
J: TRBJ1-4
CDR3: CASSLGRGPNEKLFF
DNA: TGCGCCAGCAGCTTGGGGAGGGGCCCTAATGAAAAACTGTTTTTT

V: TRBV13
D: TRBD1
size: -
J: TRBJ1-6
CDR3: CASSLAPGGVYNSPLHF
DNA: TGTGCCAGCAGCTTAGCCCCAGGGGGAGTCTATAATTCACCCCTCCACTTT